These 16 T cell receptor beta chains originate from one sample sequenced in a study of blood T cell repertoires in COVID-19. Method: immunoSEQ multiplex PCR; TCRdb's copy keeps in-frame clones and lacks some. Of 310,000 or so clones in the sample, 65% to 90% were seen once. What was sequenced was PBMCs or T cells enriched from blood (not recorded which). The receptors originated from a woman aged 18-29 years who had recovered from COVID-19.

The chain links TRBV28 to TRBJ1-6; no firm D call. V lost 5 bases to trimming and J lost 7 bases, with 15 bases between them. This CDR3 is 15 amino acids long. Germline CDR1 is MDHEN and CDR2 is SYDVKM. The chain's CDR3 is CASSPAEGGNSPLHF. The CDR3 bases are TGTGCCAGCAGTCCCGCGGAGGGAGGAAATTCACCCCTCCACTTT.

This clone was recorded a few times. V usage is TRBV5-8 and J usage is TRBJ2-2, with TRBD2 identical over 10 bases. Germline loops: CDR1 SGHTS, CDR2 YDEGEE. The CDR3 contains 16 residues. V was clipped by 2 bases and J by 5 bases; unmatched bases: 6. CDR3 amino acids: CASSFASGSATGELFF. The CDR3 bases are TGTGCCAGCAGCTTTGCTAGCGGGAGCGCGACCGGGGAGCTGTTTTTT.

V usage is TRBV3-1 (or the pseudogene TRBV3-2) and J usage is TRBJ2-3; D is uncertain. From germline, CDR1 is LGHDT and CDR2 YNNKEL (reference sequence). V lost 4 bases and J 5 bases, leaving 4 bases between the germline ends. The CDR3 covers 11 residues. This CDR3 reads CASSLGDTQYF. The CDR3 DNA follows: TGTGCCAGCAGCCTCGGAGATACGCAGTATTTT.

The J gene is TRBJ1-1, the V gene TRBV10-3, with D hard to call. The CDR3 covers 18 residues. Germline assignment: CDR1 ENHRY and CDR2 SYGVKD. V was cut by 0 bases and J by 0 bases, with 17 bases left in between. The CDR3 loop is CAISESKVVRVMNTEAFF. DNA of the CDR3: TGTGCCATCAGTGAGTCAAAGGTCGTGAGGGTGATGAACACTGAAGCTTTCTTT.

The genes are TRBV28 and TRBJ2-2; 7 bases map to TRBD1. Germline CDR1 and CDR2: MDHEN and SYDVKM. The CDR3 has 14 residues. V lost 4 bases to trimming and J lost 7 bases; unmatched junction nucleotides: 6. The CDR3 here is CASSSGGLGGELFF. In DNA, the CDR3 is TGTGCCAGCAGTTCAGGGGGTTTGGGCGGGGAGCTGTTTTTT. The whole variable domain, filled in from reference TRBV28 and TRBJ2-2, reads DVKVTQSSRYLVKRTGEKVFLECVQDMDHENMFWYRQDPGLGLRLIYFSYDVKMKEKGDIPEGYSVSREKKERFSLILESASTNQTSMYLCASSSGGLGGELFFGEGSRLTVL.

The CDR3 loop reads CASSQVTSGDNEQFF. The CDR3 DNA reads as TGCGCCAGCAGCCAAGTTACTAGCGGAGACAATGAGCAGTTCTTC. The rearrangement joins TRBV4-1 to TRBJ2-1, with 8 bases fitting TRBD2. This CDR3 region has 15 residues. V gave up 1 base and J gave up 5 bases; unmatched junction bases: 4. Per germline, CDR1 MGHRA and CDR2 YSYEKL.

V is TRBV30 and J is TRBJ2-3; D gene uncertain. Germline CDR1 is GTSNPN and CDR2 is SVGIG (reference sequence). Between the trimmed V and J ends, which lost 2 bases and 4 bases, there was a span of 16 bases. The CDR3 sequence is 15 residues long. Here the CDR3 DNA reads TGTGCCTGGAGTCCCACTCTATTCCCCCCAGATACGCAGTATTTT. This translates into CAWSPTLFPPDTQYF.

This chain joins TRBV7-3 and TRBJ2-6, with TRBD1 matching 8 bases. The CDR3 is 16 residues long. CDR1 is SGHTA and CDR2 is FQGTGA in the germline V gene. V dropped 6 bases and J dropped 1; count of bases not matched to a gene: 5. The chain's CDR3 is CASRFRGLSGANVLTF. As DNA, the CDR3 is TGTGCCAGCAGGTTCAGGGGGCTATCTGGGGCCAACGTCCTGACTTTC. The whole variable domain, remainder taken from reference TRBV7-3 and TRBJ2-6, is GAGVSQTPSNKVTEKGKYVELRCDPISGHTALYWYRQSLGQGPEFLIYFQGTGAADDSGLPNDRFFAVRPEGSVSTLKIQRTERGDSAVYLCASRFRGLSGANVLTFGAGSRLTVL.

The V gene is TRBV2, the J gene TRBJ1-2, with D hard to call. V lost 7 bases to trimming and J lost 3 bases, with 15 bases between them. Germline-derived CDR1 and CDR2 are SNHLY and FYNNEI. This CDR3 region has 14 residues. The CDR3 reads CASNRDTTDYGYTF. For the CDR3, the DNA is TGTGCCAGCAACAGAGATACGACGGACTATGGCTACACCTTC.

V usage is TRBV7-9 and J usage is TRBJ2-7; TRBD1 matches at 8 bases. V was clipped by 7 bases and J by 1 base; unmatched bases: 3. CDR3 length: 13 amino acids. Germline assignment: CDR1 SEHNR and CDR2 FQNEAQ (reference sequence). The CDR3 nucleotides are TGTGCCAGCACTTGGACAGGGTCCTACGAGCAGTACTTC. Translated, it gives CASTWTGSYEQYF.

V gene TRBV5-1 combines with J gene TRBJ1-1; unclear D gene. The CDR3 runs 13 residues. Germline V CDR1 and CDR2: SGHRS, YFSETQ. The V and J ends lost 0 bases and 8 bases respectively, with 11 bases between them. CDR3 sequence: CASSLVREGEAFF. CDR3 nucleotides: TGCGCCAGCAGCTTGGTTCGGGAAGGGGAAGCTTTCTTT.

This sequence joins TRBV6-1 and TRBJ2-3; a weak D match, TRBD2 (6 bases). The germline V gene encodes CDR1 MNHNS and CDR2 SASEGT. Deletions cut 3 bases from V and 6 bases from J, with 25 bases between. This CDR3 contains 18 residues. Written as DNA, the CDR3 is TGTGCCAGCAGTGAGGGAGGACCTGCCCCGGCACCGAAGGATACGCAGTATTTT. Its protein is CASSEGGPAPAPKDTQYF.

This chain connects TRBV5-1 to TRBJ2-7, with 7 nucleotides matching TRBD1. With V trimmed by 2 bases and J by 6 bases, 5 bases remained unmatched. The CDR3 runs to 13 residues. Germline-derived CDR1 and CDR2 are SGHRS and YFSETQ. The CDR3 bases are TGCGCCAGCAGCTTAGAACAGGGGCTCGAGCAGTACTTC. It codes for CASSLEQGLEQYF.

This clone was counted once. This chain's CDR3 is CASSPGTSGNTIYF. In DNA form, the CDR3 reads TGCGCCAGCAGCCCCGGGACTAGTGGAAACACCATATATTTT. The chain carries TRBV10-2 and TRBJ1-3, with D perhaps matching TRBD1 (5 bases). Trimming removed 6 bases from V and 3 bases from J, with 12 bases in between. The CDR3 sequence is 14 residues long. CDR1 and CDR2 from the germline V gene are WSHSY and SAAADI.

CDR3 residues: CASSQDARTGGFGNTIYF. CDR3 DNA sequence: TGTGCCAGCAGCCAAGATGCCCGGACAGGGGGCTTTGGAAACACCATATATTTT. The chain has TRBV3-1 (or the pseudogene TRBV3-2) and TRBJ1-3; TRBD1 aligns across 11 bases. The CDR3 loop spans 18 amino acids. Looked up from germline, CDR1 is LGHDT and CDR2 is YNNKEL (reference sequence). Germline trimming cut 0 bases from V and 3 bases from J; bases unmatched to any gene: 7.

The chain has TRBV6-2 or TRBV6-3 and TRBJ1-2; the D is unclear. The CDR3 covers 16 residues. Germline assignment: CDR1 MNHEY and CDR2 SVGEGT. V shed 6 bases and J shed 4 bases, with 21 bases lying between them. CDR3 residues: CASSPEQKPVGYGYTF. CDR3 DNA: TGTGCCAGCAGCCCTGAACAGAAACCGGTCGGCTATGGCTACACCTTC.